One T cell receptor (beta chain) is described in this entry. In the original analysis: From reference gene primer amplification, estimates of nucleated cell counts were derived. This table comes from immunoSEQ multiplex PCR, and its TCRdb copy is limited to in-frame clones, with some not included. V and J calls and clone size are those listed in that table; D and trimming were worked out from the DNA. The sample gives around 280,000 clones, around 87% of which show up once; 1.7% is in the top ten. The entry originates in a study of blood T cell repertoires in COVID-19. About the study: Samples came from the United States, Italy and Spain, spanning acute and convalescent COVID-19. T cells, B-cell-depleted T cells, or PBMCs provided the cDNA or gDNA that served as material.

Allocation to cohorts depended on clinical history reported by the participants. Germline V gene sequence: CDR1 MNHEY, CDR2 SMNVEV (reference sequence). Germline trimming cut 2 bases from V and 9 bases from J; bases unmatched to any gene: 5. CDR3 length: 13 amino acids. The V and J genes are TRBV27 and TRBJ1-2; TRBD1 matches at 8 bases. The sequenced sample consisted of PBMCs or T cells enriched from blood (not recorded which). This TCR was recovered from a woman under 30 with acute COVID-19. Here the CDR3 reads CASSLGRGLSYTF. The CDR3 coding sequence is TGTGCCAGCAGTTTAGGCAGGGGGCTGAGCTACACCTTC.